The clone carrying this T cell receptor (beta chain) was seen repeatedly, ten times or more. CD4+ naive, central memory, regulatory and stem cell-like memory cells were sorted via CD45RO/CCR7/CD25/CD127/CD95/CD27. What was sequenced were expressed TCRB transcripts, since all of the isolated RNA had been reverse transcribed. Data came from immunoSEQ multiplex PCR; TCRdb stores just in-frame clones and leaves some out. The sample has about 150,000 clones, around 8% seen once. This entry belongs to a study of beta chain features in type 1 diabetes. Across the whole study: The study found patients and healthy donors alike in age, gender and cell yields. There were approximately 100,000,000 sorted cells examined across all samples.

V was cut by 7 bases and J by 4 bases, with 16 bases left in between. The CDR3 covers 14 residues. CDR1 and CDR2 (germline): SGHTA, FQGNSA. The sample was central memory CD4+ T cells from blood. This chain joins TRBV7-2 and TRBJ2-5; possible D gene TRBD2, 6 bases. This receptor was identified in a man younger than 35 in good health. CDR3 loop: CASTPHGGAETQYF. The CDR3 DNA follows: TGTGCCAGCACCCCTCACGGAGGGGCAGAGACCCAGTACTTC.